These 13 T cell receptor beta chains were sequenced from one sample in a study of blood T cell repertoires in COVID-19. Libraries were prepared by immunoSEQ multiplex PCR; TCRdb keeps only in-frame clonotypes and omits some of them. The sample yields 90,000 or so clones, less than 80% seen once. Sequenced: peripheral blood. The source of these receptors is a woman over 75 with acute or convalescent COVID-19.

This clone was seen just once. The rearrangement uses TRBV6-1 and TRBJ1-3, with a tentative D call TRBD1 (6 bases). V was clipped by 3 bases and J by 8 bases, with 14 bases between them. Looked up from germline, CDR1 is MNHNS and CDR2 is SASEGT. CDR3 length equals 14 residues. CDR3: CASSEEGGLYTIYF. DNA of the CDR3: TGTGCCAGCAGTGAGGAGGGGGGGTTATACACCATATATTTT.

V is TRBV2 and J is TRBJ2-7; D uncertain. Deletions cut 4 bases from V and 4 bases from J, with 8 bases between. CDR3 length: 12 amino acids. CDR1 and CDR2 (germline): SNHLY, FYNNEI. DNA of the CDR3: TGTGCCAGCAGTGTAACCAGGTACGAGCAGTACTTC. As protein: CASSVTRYEQYF.

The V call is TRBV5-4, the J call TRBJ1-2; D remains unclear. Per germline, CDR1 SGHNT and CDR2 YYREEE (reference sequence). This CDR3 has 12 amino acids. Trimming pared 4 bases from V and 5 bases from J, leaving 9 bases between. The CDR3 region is CASSPNGYGYTF. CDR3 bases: TGTGCCAGCAGCCCTAACGGTTATGGCTACACCTTC.

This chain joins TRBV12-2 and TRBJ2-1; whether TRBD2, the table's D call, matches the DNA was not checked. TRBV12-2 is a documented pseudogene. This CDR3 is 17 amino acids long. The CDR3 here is CASRLGTSGGRYNEQFF. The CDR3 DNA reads TGTGCAAGTCGCTTAGGGACTAGCGGGGGCCGCTACAATGAGCAGTTCTTC.

In DNA, the CDR3 is TGCGCCAGCAGCCTCGAGAGGGGGCGCGACACTGAAGCTTTCTTT. Amino acids: CASSLERGRDTEAFF. The chain links TRBV4-1 to TRBJ1-1; 7 positions agree with TRBD1. Losses at the gene ends were 4 bases for V and 3 bases for J; bases not matched to a gene: 8. CDR3 length: 15 amino acids. Germline assignment: CDR1 MGHRA and CDR2 YSYEKL.

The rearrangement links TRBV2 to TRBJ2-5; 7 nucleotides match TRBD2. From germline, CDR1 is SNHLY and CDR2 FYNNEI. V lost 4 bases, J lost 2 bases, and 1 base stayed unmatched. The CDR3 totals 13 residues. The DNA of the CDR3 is TGTGCCAGCAGTGGGGAGGGACAAGAGACCCAGTACTTC. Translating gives CASSGEGQETQYF.

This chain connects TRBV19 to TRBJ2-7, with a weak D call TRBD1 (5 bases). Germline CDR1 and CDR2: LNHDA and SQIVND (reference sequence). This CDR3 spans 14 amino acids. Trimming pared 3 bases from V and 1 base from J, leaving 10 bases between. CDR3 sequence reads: CASSMRAGSYEQYF. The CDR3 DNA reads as TGTGCCAGTAGTATGCGAGCAGGGTCCTACGAGCAGTACTTC.

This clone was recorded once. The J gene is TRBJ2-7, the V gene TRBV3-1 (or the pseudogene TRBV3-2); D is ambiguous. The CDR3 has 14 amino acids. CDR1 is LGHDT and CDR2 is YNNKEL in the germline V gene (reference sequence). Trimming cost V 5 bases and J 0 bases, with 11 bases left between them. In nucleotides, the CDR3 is TGTGCCAGCAGCTCCGGAGCCTTCTCCTACGAGCAGTACTTC. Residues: CASSSGAFSYEQYF.

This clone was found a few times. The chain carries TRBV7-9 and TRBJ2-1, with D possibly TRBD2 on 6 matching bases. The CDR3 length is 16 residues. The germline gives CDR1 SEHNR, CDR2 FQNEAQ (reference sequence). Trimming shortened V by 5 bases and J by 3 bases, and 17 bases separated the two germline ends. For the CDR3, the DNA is TGTGCCAGCAGCCCCCCCGGAAGGGGAGGCTACAATGAGCAGTTCTTC. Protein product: CASSPPGRGGYNEQFF.

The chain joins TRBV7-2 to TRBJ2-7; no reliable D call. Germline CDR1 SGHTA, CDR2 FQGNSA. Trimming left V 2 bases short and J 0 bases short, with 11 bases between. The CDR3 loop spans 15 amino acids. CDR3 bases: TGTGCCAGCAGCTTACGACACCCAAGCTCCTACGAGCAGTACTTC. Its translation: CASSLRHPSSYEQYF.

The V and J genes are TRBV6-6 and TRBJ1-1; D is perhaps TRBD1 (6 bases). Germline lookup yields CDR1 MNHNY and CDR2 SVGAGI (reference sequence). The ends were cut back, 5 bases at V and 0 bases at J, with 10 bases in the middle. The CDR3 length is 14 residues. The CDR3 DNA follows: TGTGCCAGCAGTGAGGACAGCCTGAACACTGAAGCTTTCTTT. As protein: CASSEDSLNTEAFF.

CDR3 region: CASIPRTGGVETQYF. The CDR3 DNA is TGTGCCAGCATCCCGAGGACAGGGGGTGTGGAGACCCAGTACTTC. This chain links TRBV5-8 with TRBJ2-5; 10 bases are a match to TRBD1. The CDR3 is made up of 15 amino acids. Germline-derived CDR1 and CDR2 are SGHTS and YDEGEE. After removal of 6 bases from V and 5 bases from J, the junction contained 10 bases not matched to a gene.

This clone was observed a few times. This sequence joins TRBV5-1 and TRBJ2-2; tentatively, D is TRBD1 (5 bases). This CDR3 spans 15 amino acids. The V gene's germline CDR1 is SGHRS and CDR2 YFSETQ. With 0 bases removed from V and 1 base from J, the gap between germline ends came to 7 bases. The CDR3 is CASSLVRGNTGELFF. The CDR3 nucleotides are TGCGCCAGCAGCTTGGTTAGGGGGAACACCGGGGAGCTGTTTTTT.